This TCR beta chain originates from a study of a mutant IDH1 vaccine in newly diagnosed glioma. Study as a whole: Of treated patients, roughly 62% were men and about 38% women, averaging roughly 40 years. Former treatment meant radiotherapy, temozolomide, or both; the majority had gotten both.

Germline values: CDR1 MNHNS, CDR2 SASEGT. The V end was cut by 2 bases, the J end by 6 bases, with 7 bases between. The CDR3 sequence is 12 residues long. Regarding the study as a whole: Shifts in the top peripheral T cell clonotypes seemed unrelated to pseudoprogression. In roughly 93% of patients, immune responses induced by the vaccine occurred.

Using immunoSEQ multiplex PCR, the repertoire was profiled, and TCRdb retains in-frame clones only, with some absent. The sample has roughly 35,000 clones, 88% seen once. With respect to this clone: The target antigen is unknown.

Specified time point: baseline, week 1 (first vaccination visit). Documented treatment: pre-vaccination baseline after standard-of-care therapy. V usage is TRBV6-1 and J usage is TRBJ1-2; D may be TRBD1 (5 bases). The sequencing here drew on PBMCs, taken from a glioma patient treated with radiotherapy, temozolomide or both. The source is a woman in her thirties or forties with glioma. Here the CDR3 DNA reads TGTGCCAGCAGTGAACAGGGCCATGGCTACACCTTC. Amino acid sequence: CASSEQGHGYTF.